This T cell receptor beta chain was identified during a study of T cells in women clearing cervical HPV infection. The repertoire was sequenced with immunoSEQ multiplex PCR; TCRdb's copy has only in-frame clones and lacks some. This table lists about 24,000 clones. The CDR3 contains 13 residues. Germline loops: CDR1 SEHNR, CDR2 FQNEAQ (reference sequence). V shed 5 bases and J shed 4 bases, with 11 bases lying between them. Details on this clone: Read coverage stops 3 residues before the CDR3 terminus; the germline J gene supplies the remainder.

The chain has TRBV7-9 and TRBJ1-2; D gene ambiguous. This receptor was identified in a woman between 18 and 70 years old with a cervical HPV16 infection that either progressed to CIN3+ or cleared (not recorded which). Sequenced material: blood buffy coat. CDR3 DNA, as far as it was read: TGTGCCAGCAGCCCCTCGGGTTTCTATGGC. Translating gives CASSPSGFYG. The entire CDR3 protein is CASSPSGFYGYTF.